This is a list of T cell receptor beta chains from one sample in a study of beta chain features in type 1 diabetes. The method was immunoSEQ multiplex PCR; TCRdb's version includes in-frame clones alone and lacks a portion of them. This sample has about 360,000 clones; over 10% occur once, and the top ten carry 0.017%. Material: naive CD4+ T cells from blood. These receptors were obtained from a man aged 18 to 29 in good health. CDR3s leave out the opening cysteine and the closing phenylalanine or tryptophan. The listing skips clone size in some rows; elsewhere it reads once, few, many or a size class.

TRBV6-5	few	TRBJ1-4	ASSYQGATAEKLF
TRBV7-9	NA	TRBJ1-1	ASSLRTGGTEAF
TRBV7-8	NA	TRBJ2-3	ASSLASRGGQDTQY
TRBV10-3	few	TRBJ2-7	AISAGRAKGSYEQY
TRBV29-1	few	TRBJ1-1	TSKDTWNTEAF
TRBV7-2	few	TRBJ2-2	ASSLNTGELF
TRBV7-3	NA	TRBJ2-3	ASSLRQRDTQY
TRBV7-2	few	TRBJ1-4	ASSPRTGVNEKLF
TRBV11-1	few	TRBJ2-7	ASSLAPGQYGEQY
TRBV6-6	NA	TRBJ1-5	ASSYSGGDQPQH
TRBV18	few	TRBJ1-2	ASSPPDRVYGYT
TRBV14	NA	TRBJ2-7	ASSLRRSSHEQY
TRBV28	NA	TRBJ1-1	ASSLHGVGTEAF
TRBV6-4	few	TRBJ2-1	ASSRSGSYNEQF
TRBV28	few	TRBJ2-1	ASSALVLLAEI
TRBV7-2	few	TRBJ2-1	ASSFYGSNEQF
TRBV4-1	few	TRBJ2-7	ASSRADIPGVYYEQY
TRBV28	NA	TRBJ2-7	ASSPSGASYYEQY
TRBV2	few	TRBJ1-1	ASSQWTGGPNTEAF
TRBV7-2	few	TRBJ2-1	ASSLPGLADHNEQF
TRBV28	NA	TRBJ2-7	ASSVTGHFPLGQY
TRBV30	few	TRBJ2-3	AWAGGGFTDTQY
TRBV5-4	few	TRBJ2-5	ASSLEGVGETQY
TRBV5-4	NA	TRBJ2-5	ASSLGQGPKY
TRBV11-3	NA	TRBJ2-3	ASSSGTSGGGDTQY
TRBV18	few	TRBJ2-6	ASSLGQSPGANVLT
TRBV2	few	TRBJ2-3	ASREFTDTQY
TRBV15	few	TRBJ2-1	ATSRDVRGNEQF
TRBV5-1	few	TRBJ1-6	ASSLAGYSPLH
TRBV7-2	NA	TRBJ1-5	ASSPERTGILSNQPQH
TRBV11-2	few	TRBJ1-2	ASSLTLGGYGYT
TRBV7-9	few	TRBJ2-3	ASSASSGSFPDTQY
TRBV28	NA	TRBJ2-2	ASSSDSTNTGELF
TRBV7-3	few	TRBJ1-5	ASSLTGQEQPQH
TRBV6-5	NA	TRBJ2-7	ASSFRYEQY